The text below deals with one TCR beta chain. The antigen it recognizes is unknown. No base quality information exists; no much larger clone differs at one position. This entry belongs to a study of blood T cell repertoires in COVID-19 (dated by TCRdb to the early 2020s). Study-level background: The collaborator samples originated in the United States, Italy and Spain and spanned the acute and convalescent phases of COVID-19. The material from the prospective study consisted of cDNA or gDNA derived from T cells, B-cell-depleted T cells, or PBMCs. Subjects who had been exposed to COVID-19, were actively infected with it, or had recovered from it provided the deeply sampled blood TCRbeta repertoires that made up the dataset. The repertoires were made available in a free public database intended to serve as a resource for research on the immune response to SARS-CoV-2. Samples were obtained from the ongoing ImmuneRACE study (first 160 participants) and from about 1,300 subjects provided by 6 global collaborators. Sample metadata almost always included a de-identified subject ID, COVID-19 status, age in years and sex. Where available, HLA class I and class II types were obtained from metadata supplied by the sample provider rather than from assay-based typing. Broader findings and caveats from the paper: The quantity of clinical and demographic metadata differed by source and by participant and was supplied without curation.

TCRbeta CDR3 regions were amplified from genomic DNA by means of the immunoSEQ Assay, a bias-controlled multiplex PCR. Regarding the original processing steps: The number of nucleated cells in each sample was estimated from the amplification of reference gene primers within the assay. To quantify the absolute abundance of each unique TCRbeta CDR3 rearrangement, sequence reads were collapsed and filtered. For each sample, productive Simpson clonality was calculated by taking the square root of Simpson's diversity index across productive rearrangements. Imported from immuneACCESS, the table was reduced by TCRdb to in-frame sequences with V and J called. These copies leave out some clones; in studies compared against another copy, an unresolved V gene accounts for under half, and the cause of the remainder is not known. The V and J calls and the clone size are those of that table, but D and trimming were determined from the DNA. The sample yields about 150,000 clones; about nine tenths were counted once. The leading ten clones occupy about 4.4% of the sample.

In the germline V gene, CDR1 corresponds to SNHLY and CDR2 to FYNNEI. Including the terminal cysteine and phenylalanine, the CDR3 comprises 12 residues. The kept DNA is CDR3 alone, 36 bases in frame from the first base. V gives up 5 bases and J gives up 5 bases, and the segment between their germline ends measures 9 bases. In the prospective study, participants were about 18 to 100 years old, resided in 24 geographic areas of the United States, and were enrolled through a virtual design. In the prospective study, cohorts were assigned on the basis of participant-reported clinical history obtained from a screening survey and a study questionnaire. ImmuneRACE Cohort 3 recovered participants were defined by two consecutive negative NP/OP PCR tests, healthcare professional clearance, or symptom resolution. Mobile phlebotomists in the prospective study collected whole blood, serum and a nasopharyngeal or oropharyngeal swab from every participant. Over a 2-month period, participants in the prospective study had the option of providing additional blood draws and questionnaires. Blood samples from the prospective study were shipped frozen or at room temperature prior to DNA extraction.

The source is a man aged 45 to 65 who had recovered from COVID-19. The sample taken for sequencing was PBMCs or T cells enriched from blood (not recorded which). The chain links TRBV2 with TRBJ2-5; the D region possibly corresponds to TRBD2 (5 bases align). The CDR3 reads as follows: CASSLLGETQYF. Here is the DNA: TGTGCCAGCAGTTTACTAGGGGAGACCCAGTACTTC. The variable domain in full, with residues beyond the CDR3 obtained from the reference TRBV2 and TRBJ2-5 genes, is EPEVTQTPSHQVTQMGQEVILRCVPISNHLYFYWYRQILGQKVEFLVSFYNNEISEKSEIFDDQFSVERPDGSNFTLKIRSTKLEDSAMYFCASSLLGETQYFGPGTRLLVL.